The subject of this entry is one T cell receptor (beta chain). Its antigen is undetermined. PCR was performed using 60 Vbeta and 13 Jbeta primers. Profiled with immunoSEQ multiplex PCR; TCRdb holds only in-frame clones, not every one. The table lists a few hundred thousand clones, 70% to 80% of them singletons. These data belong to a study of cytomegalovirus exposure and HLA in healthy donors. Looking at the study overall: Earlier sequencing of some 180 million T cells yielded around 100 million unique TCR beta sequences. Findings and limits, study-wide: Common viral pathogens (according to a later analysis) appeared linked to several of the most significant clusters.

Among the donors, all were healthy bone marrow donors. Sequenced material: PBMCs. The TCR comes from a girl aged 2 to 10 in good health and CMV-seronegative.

The CDR3 nucleotides are TGTGCCAGCAGTATACGGACTAGCGGGGGTTACTACGAGCAGTACTTC. This translates into CASSIRTSGGYYEQYF. The chain couples TRBV11-2 to TRBJ2-7, with 13 positions matching TRBD2. This CDR3 region has 16 residues. CDR1 is SGHAT, CDR2 FQNNGV, per germline. The V and J ends lost 6 bases and 3 bases, in that order; junction bases with no gene match: 8.